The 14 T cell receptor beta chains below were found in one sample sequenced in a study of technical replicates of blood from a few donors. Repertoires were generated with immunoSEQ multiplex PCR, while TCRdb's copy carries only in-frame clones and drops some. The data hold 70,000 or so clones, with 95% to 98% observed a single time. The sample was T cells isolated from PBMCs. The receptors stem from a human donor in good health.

The CDR3 region is CSVTDGSYTF. CDR3 DNA: TGCAGCGTTACCGACGGGAGCTACACCTTC. V usage is TRBV29-1 and J usage is TRBJ1-2, with D unresolved. CDR1 and CDR2 (germline): SQVTM, ANQGSEA. The CDR3 has 10 residues. The V end was cut by 5 bases, the J end by 9 bases, with 10 bases between.

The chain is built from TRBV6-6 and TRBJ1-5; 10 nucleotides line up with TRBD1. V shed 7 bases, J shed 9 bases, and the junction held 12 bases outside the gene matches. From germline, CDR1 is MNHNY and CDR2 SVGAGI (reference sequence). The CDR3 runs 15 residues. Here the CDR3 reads CASILQGQGLSPQHF. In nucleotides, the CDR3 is TGTGCCAGCATCCTACAGGGACAGGGGCTATCGCCCCAGCATTTT.

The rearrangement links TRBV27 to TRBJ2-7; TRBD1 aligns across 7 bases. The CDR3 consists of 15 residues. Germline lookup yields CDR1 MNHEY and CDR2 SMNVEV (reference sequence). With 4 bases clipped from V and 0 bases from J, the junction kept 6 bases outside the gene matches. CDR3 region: CASSSVTGSSYEQYF. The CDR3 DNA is TGTGCCAGCAGTTCGGTGACAGGGAGCTCCTACGAGCAGTACTTC.

The CDR3 here is CASSFSIEVAKNIQYF. The CDR3 coding sequence is TGTGCCAGCAGTTTCTCGATAGAAGTAGCCAAAAACATTCAGTACTTC. The rearrangement uses TRBV27 and TRBJ2-4; no firm D call. The germline V and J ends were trimmed by 3 bases and 0 bases, with 12 bases remaining between them. CDR3 length equals 16 residues. Germline V lookup: CDR1 MNHEY, CDR2 SMNVEV (reference sequence).

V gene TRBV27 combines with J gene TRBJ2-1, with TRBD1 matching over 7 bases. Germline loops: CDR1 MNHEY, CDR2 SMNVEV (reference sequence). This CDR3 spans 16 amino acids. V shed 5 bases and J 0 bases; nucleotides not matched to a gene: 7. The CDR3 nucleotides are TGTGCCAGCAGTCTTAAGGGGGCAAGCTCCTACAATGAGCAGTTCTTC. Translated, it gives CASSLKGASSYNEQFF.

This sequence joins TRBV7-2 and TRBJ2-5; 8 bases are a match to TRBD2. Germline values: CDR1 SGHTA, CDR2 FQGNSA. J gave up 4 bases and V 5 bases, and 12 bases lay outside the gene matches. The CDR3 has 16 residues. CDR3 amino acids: CASSVDGEREIETQYF. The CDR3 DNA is TGTGCCAGCAGCGTAGACGGGGAGCGGGAGATAGAGACCCAGTACTTC.

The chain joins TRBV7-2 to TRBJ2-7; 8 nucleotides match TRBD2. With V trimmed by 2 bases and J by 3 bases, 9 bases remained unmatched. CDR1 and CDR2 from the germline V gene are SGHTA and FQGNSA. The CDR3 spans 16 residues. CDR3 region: CASSLIGAGGSYEQYF. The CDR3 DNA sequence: TGTGCCAGCAGCTTAATAGGGGCGGGAGGCAGCTACGAGCAGTACTTC.

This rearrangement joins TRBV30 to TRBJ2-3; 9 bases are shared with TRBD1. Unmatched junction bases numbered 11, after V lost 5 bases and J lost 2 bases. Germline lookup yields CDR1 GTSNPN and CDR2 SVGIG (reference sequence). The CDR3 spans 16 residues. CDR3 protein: CAWHTIGQGPTDTQYF. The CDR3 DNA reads TGTGCCTGGCATACTATTGGACAGGGGCCCACAGATACGCAGTATTTT.

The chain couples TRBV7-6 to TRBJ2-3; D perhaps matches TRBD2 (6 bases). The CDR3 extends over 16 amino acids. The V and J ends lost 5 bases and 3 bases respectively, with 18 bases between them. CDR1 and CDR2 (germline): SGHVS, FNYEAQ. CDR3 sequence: CASSHNREWGTDTQYF. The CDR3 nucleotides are TGTGCCAGCAGCCATAACCGGGAGTGGGGGACAGATACGCAGTATTTT.

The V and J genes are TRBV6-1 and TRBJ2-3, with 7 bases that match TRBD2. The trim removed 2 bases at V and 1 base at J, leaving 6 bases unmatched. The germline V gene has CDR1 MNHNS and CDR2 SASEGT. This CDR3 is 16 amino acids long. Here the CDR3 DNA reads TGTGCCAGCAGTGAATTAACTAGCGCACGCACAGATACGCAGTATTTT. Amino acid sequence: CASSELTSARTDTQYF.

The CDR3 here is CASLTGAATEAFF. In DNA, the CDR3 is TGTGCCAGCCTGACAGGGGCGGCCACTGAAGCTTTCTTT. This chain joins TRBV6-1 and TRBJ1-1; 8 bases map to TRBD1. This CDR3 spans 13 amino acids. Trimming at V came to 8 bases and at J to 4 bases, leaving 6 bases not matched to a gene. Per germline, CDR1 MNHNS and CDR2 SASEGT.

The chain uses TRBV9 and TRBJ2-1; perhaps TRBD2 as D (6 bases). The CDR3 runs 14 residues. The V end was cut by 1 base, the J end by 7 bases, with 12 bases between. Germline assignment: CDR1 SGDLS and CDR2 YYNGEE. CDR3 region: CASSVSGTPNEQFF. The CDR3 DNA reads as TGTGCCAGCAGCGTATCCGGGACTCCGAATGAGCAGTTCTTC.

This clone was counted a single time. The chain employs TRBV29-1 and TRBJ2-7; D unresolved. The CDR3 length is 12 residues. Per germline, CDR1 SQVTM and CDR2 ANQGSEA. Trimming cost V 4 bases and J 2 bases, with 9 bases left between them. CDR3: CSVGSEPYEQYF. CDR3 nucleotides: TGCAGCGTTGGTTCGGAGCCCTACGAGCAGTACTTC.

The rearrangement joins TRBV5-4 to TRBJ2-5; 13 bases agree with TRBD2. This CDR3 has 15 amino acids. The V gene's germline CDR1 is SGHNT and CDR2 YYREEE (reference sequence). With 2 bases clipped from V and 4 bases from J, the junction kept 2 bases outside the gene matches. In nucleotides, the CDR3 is TGTGCCAGCAGCTTAGGACTAGCGGGAGCAGAGACCCAGTACTTC. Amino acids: CASSLGLAGAETQYF.